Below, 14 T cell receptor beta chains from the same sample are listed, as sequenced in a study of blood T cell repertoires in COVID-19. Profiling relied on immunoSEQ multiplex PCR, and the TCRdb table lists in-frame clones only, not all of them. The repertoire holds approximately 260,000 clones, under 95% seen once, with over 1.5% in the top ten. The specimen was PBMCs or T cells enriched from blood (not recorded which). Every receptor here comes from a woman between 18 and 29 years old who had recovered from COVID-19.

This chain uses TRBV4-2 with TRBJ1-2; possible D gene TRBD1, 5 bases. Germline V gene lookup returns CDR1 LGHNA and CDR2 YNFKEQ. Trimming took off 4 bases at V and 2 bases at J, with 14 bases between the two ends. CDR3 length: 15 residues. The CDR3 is CASSPSSDRNYGYTF. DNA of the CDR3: TGTGCCAGCAGCCCGAGCTCCGACAGAAACTATGGCTACACCTTC.

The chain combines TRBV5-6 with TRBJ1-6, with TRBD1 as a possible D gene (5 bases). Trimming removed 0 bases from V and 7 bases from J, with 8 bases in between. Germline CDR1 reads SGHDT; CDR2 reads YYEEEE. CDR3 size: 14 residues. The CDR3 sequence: CASSLDRSNSPLHF. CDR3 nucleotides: TGTGCCAGCAGCTTGGACAGGAGCAATTCACCCCTCCACTTT.

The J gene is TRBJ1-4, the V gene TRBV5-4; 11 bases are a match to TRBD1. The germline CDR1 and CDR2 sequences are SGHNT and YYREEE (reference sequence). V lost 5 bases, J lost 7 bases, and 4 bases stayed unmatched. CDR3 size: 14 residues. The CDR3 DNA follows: TGTGCCAGCAGTCCCGGGACAGGGGGTGAAAAACTGTTTTTT. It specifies CASSPGTGGEKLFF.

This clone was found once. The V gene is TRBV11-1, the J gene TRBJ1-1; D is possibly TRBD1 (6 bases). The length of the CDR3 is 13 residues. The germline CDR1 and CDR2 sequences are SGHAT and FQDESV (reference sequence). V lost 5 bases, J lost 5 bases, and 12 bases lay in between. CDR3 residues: CASSNRVGTEAFF. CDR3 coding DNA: TGTGCCAGCAGCAACAGGGTTGGTACTGAAGCTTTCTTT.

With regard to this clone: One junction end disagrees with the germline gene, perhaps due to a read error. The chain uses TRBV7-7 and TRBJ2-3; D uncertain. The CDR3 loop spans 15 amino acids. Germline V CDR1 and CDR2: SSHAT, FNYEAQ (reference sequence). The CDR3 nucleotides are TGTGCTAGCAGCTTAGGTAGTAGTTTCGCAGATACGCAGTATTTT. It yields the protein CASSLGSSFADTQYF.

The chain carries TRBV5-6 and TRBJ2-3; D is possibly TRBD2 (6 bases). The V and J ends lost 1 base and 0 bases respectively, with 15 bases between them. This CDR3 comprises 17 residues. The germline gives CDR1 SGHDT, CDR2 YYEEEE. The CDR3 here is CASSLLRDSQSTDTQYF. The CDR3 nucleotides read TGTGCCAGCAGCTTGTTACGGGACTCACAGAGCACAGATACGCAGTATTTT.

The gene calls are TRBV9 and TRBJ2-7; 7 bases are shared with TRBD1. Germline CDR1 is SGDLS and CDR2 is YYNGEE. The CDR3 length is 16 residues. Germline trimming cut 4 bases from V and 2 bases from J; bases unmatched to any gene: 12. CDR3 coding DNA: TGTGCCAGCAGCTTGAGGGGGCGCGCTTCCACCTACGAGCAGTACTTC. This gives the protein CASSLRGRASTYEQYF.

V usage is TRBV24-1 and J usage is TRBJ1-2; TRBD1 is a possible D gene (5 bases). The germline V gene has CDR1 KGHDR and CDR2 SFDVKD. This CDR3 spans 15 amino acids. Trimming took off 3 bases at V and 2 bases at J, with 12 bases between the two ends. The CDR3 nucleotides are TGTGCCACCAGTGATGGGGCCTCAGCGAACTATGGCTACACCTTC. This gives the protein CATSDGASANYGYTF.

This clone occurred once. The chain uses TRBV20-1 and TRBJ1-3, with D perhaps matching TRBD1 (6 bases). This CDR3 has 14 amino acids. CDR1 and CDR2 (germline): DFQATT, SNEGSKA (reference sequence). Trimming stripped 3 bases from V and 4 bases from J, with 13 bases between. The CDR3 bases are TGCAGTGCTAGTCAAGGGGGTGGGGGAAACACCATATATTTT. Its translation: CSASQGGGGNTIYF.

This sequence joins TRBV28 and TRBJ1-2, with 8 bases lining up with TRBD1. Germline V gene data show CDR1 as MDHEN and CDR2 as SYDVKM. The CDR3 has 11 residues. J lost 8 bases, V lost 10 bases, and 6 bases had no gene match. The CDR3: CATGQGYGYTF. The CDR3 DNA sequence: TGTGCCACCGGACAGGGCTACGGCTACACCTTC.

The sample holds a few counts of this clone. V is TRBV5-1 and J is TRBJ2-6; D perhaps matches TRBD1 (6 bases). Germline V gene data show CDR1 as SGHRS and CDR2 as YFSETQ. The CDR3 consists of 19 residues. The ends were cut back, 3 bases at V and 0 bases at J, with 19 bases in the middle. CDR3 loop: CASSWRTARRSSGANVLTF. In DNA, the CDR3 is TGCGCCAGCAGCTGGCGGACAGCGCGCCGCTCCTCTGGGGCCAACGTCCTGACTTTC.

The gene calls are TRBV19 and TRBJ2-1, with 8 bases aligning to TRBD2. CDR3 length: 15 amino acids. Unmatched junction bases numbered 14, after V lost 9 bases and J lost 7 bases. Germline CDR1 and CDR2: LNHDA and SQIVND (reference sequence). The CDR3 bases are TGTGCCAGCCTAGGGGGTAGCGGGGTTGGGAATGAGCAGTTCTTC. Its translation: CASLGGSGVGNEQFF. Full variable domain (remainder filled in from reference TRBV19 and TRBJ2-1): DGGITQSPKYLFRKEGQNVTLSCEQNLNHDAMYWYRQDPGQGLRLIYYSQIVNDFQKGDIAEGYSVSREKKESFPLTVTSAQKNPTAFYLCASLGGSGVGNEQFFGPGTRLTVL.

In DNA, the CDR3 is TGTGCCAGCATGGATACACACAGCCCGGCGGGTAGCTATGGCTACACCTTC. Translated, it gives CASMDTHSPAGSYGYTF. The chain uses TRBV7-9 and TRBJ1-2; D remains ambiguous. Germline loops: CDR1 SEHNR, CDR2 FQNEAQ (reference sequence). The length of the CDR3 is 17 residues. Trimming removed 7 bases at V and 4 bases at J, with 25 bases between.

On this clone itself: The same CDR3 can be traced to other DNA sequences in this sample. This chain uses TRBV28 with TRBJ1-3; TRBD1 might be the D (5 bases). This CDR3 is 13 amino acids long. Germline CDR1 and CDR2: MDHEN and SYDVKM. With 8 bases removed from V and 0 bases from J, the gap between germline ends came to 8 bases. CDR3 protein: CASRQGSGNTIYF. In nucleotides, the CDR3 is TGTGCCAGCCGCCAGGGCTCTGGAAACACCATATATTTT. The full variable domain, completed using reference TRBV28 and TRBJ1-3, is DVKVTQSSRYLVKRTGEKVFLECVQDMDHENMFWYRQDPGLGLRLIYFSYDVKMKEKGDIPEGYSVSREKKERFSLILESASTNQTSMYLCASRQGSGNTIYFGEGSWLTVV.